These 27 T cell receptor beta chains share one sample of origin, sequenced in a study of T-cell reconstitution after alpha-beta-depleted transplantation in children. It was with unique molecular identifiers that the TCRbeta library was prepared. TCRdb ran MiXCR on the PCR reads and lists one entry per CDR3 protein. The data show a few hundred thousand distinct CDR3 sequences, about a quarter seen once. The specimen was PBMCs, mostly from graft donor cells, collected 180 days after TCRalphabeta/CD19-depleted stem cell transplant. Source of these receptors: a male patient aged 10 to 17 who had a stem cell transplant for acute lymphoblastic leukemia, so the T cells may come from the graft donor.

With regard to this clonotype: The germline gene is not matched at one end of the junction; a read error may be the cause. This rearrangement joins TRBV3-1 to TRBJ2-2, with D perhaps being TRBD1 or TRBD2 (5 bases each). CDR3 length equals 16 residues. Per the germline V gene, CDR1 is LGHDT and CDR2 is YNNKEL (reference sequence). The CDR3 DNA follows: TGTGCCGGCAGCCCCTTCGGGGCGGGGAACACCGGGGAGCTGTTTTTT. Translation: CAGSPFGAGNTGELFF.

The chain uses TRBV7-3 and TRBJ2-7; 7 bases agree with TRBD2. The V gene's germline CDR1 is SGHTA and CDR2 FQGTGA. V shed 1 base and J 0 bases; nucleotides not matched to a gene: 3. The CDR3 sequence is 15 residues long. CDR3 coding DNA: TGTGCCAGCAGCTTAAGGGGCGGGAGCTCCTACGAGCAGTACTTC. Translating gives CASSLRGGSSYEQYF.

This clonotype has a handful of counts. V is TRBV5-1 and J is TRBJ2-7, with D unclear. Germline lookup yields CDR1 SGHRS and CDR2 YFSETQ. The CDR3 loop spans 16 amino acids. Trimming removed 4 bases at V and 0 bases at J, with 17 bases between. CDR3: CASSLSAAANSYEQYF. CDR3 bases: TGCGCCAGCAGCCTCTCGGCGGCGGCCAACTCCTACGAGCAGTACTTC.

The CDR3 loop reads CASSWTGNYGYTF. The CDR3 DNA follows: TGTGCCAGCAGTTGGACAGGGAACTATGGCTACACCTTC. V and J are TRBV6-5 and TRBJ1-2; 8 bases agree with TRBD1. After removal of 4 bases from V and 2 bases from J, the junction contained 0 bases not matched to a gene. Germline V gene data show CDR1 as MNHEY and CDR2 as SVGAGI. This CDR3 region has 13 residues.

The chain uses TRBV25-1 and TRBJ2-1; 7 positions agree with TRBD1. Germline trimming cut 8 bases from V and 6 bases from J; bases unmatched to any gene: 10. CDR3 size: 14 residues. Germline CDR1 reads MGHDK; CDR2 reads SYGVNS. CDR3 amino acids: CASSPGGEGNEQFF. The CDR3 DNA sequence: TGTGCCAGCTCGCCAGGGGGAGAGGGCAATGAGCAGTTCTTC.

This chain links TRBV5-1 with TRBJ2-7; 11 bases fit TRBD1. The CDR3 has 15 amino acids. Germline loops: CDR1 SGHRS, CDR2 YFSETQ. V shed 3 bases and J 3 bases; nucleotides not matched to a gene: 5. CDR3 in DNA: TGCGCCAGCAGCTGGGGGGACAGGGGGAGCTACGAGCAGTACTTC. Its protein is CASSWGDRGSYEQYF.

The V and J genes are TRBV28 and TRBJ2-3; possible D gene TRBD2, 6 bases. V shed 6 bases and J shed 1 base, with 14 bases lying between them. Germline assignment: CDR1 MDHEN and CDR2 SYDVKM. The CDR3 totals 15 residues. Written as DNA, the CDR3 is TGTGCCAGCAGCTTAGGAGGGAGCGGCACAGATACGCAGTATTTT. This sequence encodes CASSLGGSGTDTQYF.

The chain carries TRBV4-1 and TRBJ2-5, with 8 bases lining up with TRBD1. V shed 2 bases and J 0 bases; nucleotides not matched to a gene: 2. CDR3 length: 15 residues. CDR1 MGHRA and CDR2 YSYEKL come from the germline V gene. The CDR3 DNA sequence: TGCGCCAGCAGCCAATTACAGGGGGACCAAGAGACCCAGTACTTC. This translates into CASSQLQGDQETQYF.

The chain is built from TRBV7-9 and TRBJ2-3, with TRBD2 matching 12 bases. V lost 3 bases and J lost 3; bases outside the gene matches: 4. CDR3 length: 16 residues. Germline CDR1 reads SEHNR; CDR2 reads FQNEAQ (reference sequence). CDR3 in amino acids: CASSLTSGRKTDTQYF. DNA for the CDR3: TGTGCCAGCAGCTTGACTAGCGGGAGAAAGACAGATACGCAGTATTTT.

This CDR3 reads CASSLDGITYEQYF. For the CDR3, the DNA is TGTGCCAGCAGCTTAGATGGGATCACCTACGAGCAGTACTTC. The chain joins TRBV13 to TRBJ2-7; D call uncertain. CDR1 is PRHDT, CDR2 FYEKMQ, per germline (reference sequence). The V end was cut by 1 base, the J end by 2 bases, with 9 bases between. The CDR3 contains 14 residues.

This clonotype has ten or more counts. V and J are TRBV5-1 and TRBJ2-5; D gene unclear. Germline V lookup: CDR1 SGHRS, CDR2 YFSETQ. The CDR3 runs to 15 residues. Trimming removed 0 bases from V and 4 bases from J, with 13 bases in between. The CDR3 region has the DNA TGCGCCAGCAGCTTGGTGGGCGCAACGGGAGAGACCCAGTACTTC. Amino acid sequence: CASSLVGATGETQYF.

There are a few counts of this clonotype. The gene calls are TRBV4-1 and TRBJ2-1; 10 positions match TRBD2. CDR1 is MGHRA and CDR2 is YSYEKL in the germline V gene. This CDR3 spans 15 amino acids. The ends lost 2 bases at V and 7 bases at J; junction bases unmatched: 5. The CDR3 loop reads CASSQLAGEGNEQFF. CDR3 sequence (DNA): TGCGCCAGCAGCCAACTAGCGGGAGAGGGGAATGAGCAGTTCTTC.

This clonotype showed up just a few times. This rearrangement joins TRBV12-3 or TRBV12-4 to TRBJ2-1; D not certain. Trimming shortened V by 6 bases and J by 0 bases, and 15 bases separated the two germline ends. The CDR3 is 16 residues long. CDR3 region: CASSSSSQSSYNEQFF. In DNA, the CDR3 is TGTGCCAGCAGCTCTAGTTCTCAGAGCTCCTACAATGAGCAGTTCTTC.

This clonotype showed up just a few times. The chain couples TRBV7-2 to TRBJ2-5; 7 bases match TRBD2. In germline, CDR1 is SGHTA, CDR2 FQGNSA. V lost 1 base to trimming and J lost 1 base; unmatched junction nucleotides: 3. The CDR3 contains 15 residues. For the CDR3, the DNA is TGTGCCAGCAGCTTAGGAGGCGGGAGCCAAGAGACCCAGTACTTC. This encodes CASSLGGGSQETQYF.

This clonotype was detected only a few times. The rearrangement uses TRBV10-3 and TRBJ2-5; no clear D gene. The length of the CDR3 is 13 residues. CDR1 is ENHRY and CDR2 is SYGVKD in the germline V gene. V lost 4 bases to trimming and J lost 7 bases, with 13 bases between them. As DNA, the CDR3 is TGTGCCATCAGTGGGGGTTCGATAGCGACCCAGTACTTC. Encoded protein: CAISGGSIATQYF.

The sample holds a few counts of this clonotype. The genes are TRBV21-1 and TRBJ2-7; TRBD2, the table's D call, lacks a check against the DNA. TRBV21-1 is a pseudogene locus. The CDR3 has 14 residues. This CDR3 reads CASNPRPTRGEQYF. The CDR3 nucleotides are TGTGCCAGCAACCCGCGGCCCACCCGGGGGGAGCAGTACTTC.

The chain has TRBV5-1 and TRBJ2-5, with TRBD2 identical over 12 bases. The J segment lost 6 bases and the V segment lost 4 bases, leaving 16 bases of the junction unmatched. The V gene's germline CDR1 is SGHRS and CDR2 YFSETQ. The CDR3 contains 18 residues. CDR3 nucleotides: TGCGCCAGCAGCCTCACCTCGACTAGCGGGAGTCCAGGGAAGACCCAGTACTTC. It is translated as CASSLTSTSGSPGKTQYF.

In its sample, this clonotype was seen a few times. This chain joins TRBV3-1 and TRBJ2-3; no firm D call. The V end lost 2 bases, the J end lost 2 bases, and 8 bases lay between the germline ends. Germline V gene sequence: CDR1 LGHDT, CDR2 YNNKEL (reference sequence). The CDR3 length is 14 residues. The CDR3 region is CASSQLSYTDTQYF. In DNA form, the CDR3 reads TGTGCCAGCAGCCAACTATCCTACACAGATACGCAGTATTTT.

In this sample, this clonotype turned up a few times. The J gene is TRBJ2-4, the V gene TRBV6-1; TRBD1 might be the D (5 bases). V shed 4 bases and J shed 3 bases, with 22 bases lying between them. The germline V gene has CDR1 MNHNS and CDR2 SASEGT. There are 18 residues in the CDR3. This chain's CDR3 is CASSAIPGIQLGKNIQYF. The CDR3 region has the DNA TGTGCCAGCAGTGCCATCCCAGGGATACAGCTGGGCAAAAACATTCAGTACTTC.

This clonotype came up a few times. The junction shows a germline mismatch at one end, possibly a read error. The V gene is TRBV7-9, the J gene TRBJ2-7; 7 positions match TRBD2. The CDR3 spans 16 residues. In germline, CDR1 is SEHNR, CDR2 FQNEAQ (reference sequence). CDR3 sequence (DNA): TGTGTCAGCAGCTTAGTTAGCGGGCTCCTTACCTACGAGCAGTACTTC. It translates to CVSSLVSGLLTYEQYF.

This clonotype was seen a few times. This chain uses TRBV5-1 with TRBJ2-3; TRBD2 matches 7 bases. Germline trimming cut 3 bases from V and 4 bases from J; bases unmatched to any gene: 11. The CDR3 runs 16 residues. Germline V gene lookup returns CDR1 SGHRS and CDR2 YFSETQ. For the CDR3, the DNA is TGCGCCAGCAGCTGGGCCCCGGCGGGAGACCCAGATACGCAGTATTTT. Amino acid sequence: CASSWAPAGDPDTQYF.

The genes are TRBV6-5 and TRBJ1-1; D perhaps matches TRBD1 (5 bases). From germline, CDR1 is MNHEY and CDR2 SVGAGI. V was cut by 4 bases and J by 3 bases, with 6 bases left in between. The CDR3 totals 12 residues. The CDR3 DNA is TGTGCCAGCAGTTCCAGGGACACTGAAGCTTTCTTT. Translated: CASSSRDTEAFF.

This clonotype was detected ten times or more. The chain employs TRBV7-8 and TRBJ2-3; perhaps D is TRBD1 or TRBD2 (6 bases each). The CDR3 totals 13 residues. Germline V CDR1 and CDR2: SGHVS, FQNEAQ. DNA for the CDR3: TGTGCTATACCAGGGGAGGAGGCAGATACGCAGTATTTT. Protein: CAIPGEEADTQYF.

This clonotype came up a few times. The CDR3 region is CASSPGPPGGAFF. The CDR3 bases are TGTGCCAGCAGTCCGGGACCGCCGGGCGGAGCTTTCTTT. The chain has TRBV11-1 and TRBJ1-1, with a possible D match to TRBD1 (5 bases). The CDR3 spans 13 residues. V was cut by 6 bases and J by 10 bases, with 18 bases left in between. CDR1 is SGHAT and CDR2 is FQDESV in the germline V gene (reference sequence).

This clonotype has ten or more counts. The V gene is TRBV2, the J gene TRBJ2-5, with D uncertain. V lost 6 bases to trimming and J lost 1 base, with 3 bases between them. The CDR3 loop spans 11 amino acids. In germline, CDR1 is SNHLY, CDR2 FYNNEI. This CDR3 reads CASSGQETQYF. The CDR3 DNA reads TGTGCCAGCAGCGGCCAAGAGACCCAGTACTTC.

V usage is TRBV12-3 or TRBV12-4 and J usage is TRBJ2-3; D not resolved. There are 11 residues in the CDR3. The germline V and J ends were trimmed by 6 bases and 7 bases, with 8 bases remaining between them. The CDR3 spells CASSLSYTQYF. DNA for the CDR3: TGTGCCAGCAGCCTCTCCTATACGCAGTATTTT.

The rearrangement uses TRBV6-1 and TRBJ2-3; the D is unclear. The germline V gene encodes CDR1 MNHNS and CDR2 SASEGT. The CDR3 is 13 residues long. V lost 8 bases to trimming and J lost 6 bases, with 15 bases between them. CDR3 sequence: CASARLWADTQYF. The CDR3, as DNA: TGTGCCAGCGCCCGCCTATGGGCGGATACGCAGTATTTT.